Listed below are T cell receptor beta chains from one sample, sequenced in a study of T cells after yellow fever vaccination. TCRdb called the 5' RACE reads again in MiXCR, with one record for every CDR3 protein. Found here are 450,000 to 600,000 distinct CDR3 sequences, roughly 12% of them singletons; the top ten hold over 11%. The sequencing here drew on PBMCs, taken on the day of the yellow fever booster vaccination. These receptors came from a man aged 30-40 years who received the YFV17D yellow fever vaccine. Each CDR3 is given with its conserved first and last residue. A D gene is named only where the DNA matches it firmly. Clone size is stated in some rows and not others, as once, few, many or a class when expanded.

d_gene	len	j_gene	abundance	v_gene	CDR3nt	CDR3aa
-	11	TRBJ2-7	-	TRBV7-9	TGTGCCAGCACTACCTCTGGCGAGCAGTACTTC	CASTTSGEQYF
-	11	TRBJ2-1	few	TRBV10-3	TGTGCCATCAGTGAGTACAATGAGCAGTTCTTC	CAISEYNEQFF
-	13	TRBJ1-1	many	TRBV27	TGTGCCAGCAGTTTAAAGTCGAACACTGAAGCTTTCTTT	CASSLKSNTEAFF
-	18	TRBJ1-3	few	TRBV4-3	TGCGCCAGCAGCCAAGTAGTGGGCGGAGATAGCTCTGGAAACACCATATATTTT	CASSQVVGGDSSGNTIYF
TRBD2	12	TRBJ2-1	-	TRBV6-6	TGTGCCAGCAGTTACCCAGCGGGAGTTGGGTTCTTC	CASSYPAGVGFF
TRBD1	14	TRBJ2-5	-	TRBV18	TGTGCCAGCTCACATTGGACAGGGACGGAGACCCAGTACTTC	CASSHWTGTETQYF
-	17	TRBJ1-1	-	TRBV20-1	TGCAGTGCTAGAGATTTGCAGGGTAAGGGGCTGAACACTGAAGCTTTCTTT	CSARDLQGKGLNTEAFF
-	14	TRBJ1-1	few	TRBV20-1	TGCAGTGCTAGCTCCAGAGTTGGGGTCACTGAAGCTTTCTTT	CSASSRVGVTEAFF
TRBD1	14	TRBJ2-3	-	TRBV29-1	TGCAGCGTTGAAGAGGGGACAGCCACAGATACGCAGTATTTT	CSVEEGTATDTQYF
-	13	TRBJ2-3	few	TRBV10-2	TGCGCCAGCTCCACAAGTAGCACAGATACGCAGTATTTT	CASSTSSTDTQYF
-	16	TRBJ2-7	many	TRBV6-5	TGTGCCAGCAGTTACTCGAGGGGATCTTGGTCCTACGAGCAGTACTTC	CASSYSRGSWSYEQYF
TRBD2	16	TRBJ2-1	-	TRBV6-1	TGTGCCAGCAGGCCCCCCACTAGCGGGAGGAACAATGAGCAGTTCTTC	CASRPPTSGRNNEQFF
TRBD2	13	TRBJ2-7	few	TRBV12-3/TRBV12-4	TGTGCCAGCAGTTTCGGACTAGTCGACGAGCAGTACTTC	CASSFGLVDEQYF
-	15	TRBJ2-7	few	TRBV20-1	TGCAGTGCTAGTCCCGGGCGGGGCGTTCCCTACGAGCAGTACTTC	CSASPGRGVPYEQYF
-	12	TRBJ2-1	-	TRBV18	TGTGCCAGCGCCCGGGACTACAATGAGCAGTTCTTC	CASARDYNEQFF
-	17	TRBJ2-3	few	TRBV23-1	TGCGCCAGGGGGGGACGGAGTGATACCTCTAGCACAGATACGCAGTATTTT	CARGGRSDTSSTDTQYF
-	12	TRBJ2-1	few	TRBV11-2	TGTGCCAGCAGCTCCACAGAACCGGGGGACTTCTTC	CASSSTEPGDFF
TRBD2	14	TRBJ2-7	many	TRBV6-2/TRBV6-3	TGTGCCAGCAGCCCGCTAGCGGGGGCCTACGAGCAGTACTTC	CASSPLAGAYEQYF
-	13	TRBJ2-4	-	TRBV20-1	TGCAGTGCCCCCGCCTTAGCCAAAAACATTCAGTACTTC	CSAPALAKNIQYF
-	13	TRBJ2-7	few	TRBV6-5	TGTGCCAGCAGTTACGGGAATACCTACGAGCAGTACTTC	CASSYGNTYEQYF
TRBD1	14	TRBJ2-3	few	TRBV28	TGTGCCAGCAGTTTAAGGGGGCCTGGAGGTACGCAGTATTTT	CASSLRGPGGTQYF
TRBD2	16	TRBJ2-3	-	TRBV12-3/TRBV12-4	TGTGCCAGCAGCACCACTAGCGGGGGGGCGACAGATACGCAGTATTTT	CASSTTSGGATDTQYF
-	15	TRBJ2-1	-	TRBV24-1	TGTGCCACCAGTGCCCAAGGGGACTCCAACAATGAGCAGTTCTTC	CATSAQGDSNNEQFF
TRBD2	19	TRBJ2-1	-	TRBV4-3	TGCGCCAGCAGCCGGGGGGAATTGTTAGCGGGAGGGCCTGAAGGTGAGCAGTTCTTC	CASSRGELLAGGPEGEQFF
TRBD2	16	TRBJ2-2	-	TRBV27	TGTGCCAGCCAGACCAGGACTAGCGGGAGGACCGGGGAGCTGTTTTTT	CASQTRTSGRTGELFF
-	16	TRBJ2-2	-	TRBV5-1	TGCGCCAGCAGCTTAGACAGTACTGGAGGGATCGGGGAGCTGTTTTTT	CASSLDSTGGIGELFF
-	15	TRBJ2-3	few	TRBV5-1	TGCGCCAGCAACGGACCGACAGGAAGCACAGATACGCAGTATTTT	CASNGPTGSTDTQYF
-	15	TRBJ1-1	many	TRBV14	TGTGCCAGCAGCCAAGTAAGGCAGATGAACACTGAAGCTTTCTTT	CASSQVRQMNTEAFF
TRBD2	15	TRBJ2-5	-	TRBV20-1	TGCAGTGCCAGTCTAGCGGGAAGGAATCAAGAGACCCAGTACTTC	CSASLAGRNQETQYF
TRBD2	13	TRBJ2-7	few	TRBV20-1	TGCAGTGCGACTAGCGGGAGTCTCAACGAGCAGTACTTC	CSATSGSLNEQYF
-	12	TRBJ2-5	-	TRBV7-2	TGTGCCAGCACAGCGCCCCAAGAGACCCATTACTTC	CASTAPQETHYF
-	15	TRBJ2-3	once	TRBV6-1	TGTGCCAGCAACCCCGGCGGCGGGAACACAGATACGCAGTATTTT	CASNPGGGNTDTQYF
-	14	TRBJ2-1	few	TRBV7-2	TGTGCCAGCAGCTTGAGGCCGGGGGACGATGAGCAGTTCTTC	CASSLRPGDDEQFF
TRBD1	17	TRBJ2-7	-	TRBV5-4	TGTGCCAGCAGCGTCAATGCCGGGACAGGGGTTAGCTACGAGCAGTACTTC	CASSVNAGTGVSYEQYF
TRBD1	14	TRBJ2-1	few	TRBV20-1	TGCAGTGTATCAGACAGGGGCTCCTACAATGAGCAGTTCTTC	CSVSDRGSYNEQFF
TRBD1	13	TRBJ2-5	-	TRBV20-1	TGCAGTGCTAGAGAGCAGGGGGCGGAGACCCAGTACTTC	CSAREQGAETQYF
-	15	TRBJ2-1	-	TRBV5-1	TGCGCCAGCAGCTTGGCCTCAGGACAAGTGAATGAGCAGTTCTTC	CASSLASGQVNEQFF
-	19	TRBJ2-1	-	TRBV7-3	TGTGCCAGCAGCCCATCCCCCCTTCCCCGGGGCAGGGCACACAATGAGCAGTTCTTC	CASSPSPLPRGRAHNEQFF
-	14	TRBJ1-1	few	TRBV6-1	TGTGCCAGCACTAACAGGGACTCGAACACTGAAGCTTTCTTT	CASTNRDSNTEAFF
-	17	TRBJ2-3	few	TRBV6-5	TGTGCCAGCAGTAATGGGGGAACAGGGGGGGGCACAGATACGCAGTATTTT	CASSNGGTGGGTDTQYF
TRBD1	18	TRBJ1-5	few	TRBV19	TGTGCCAGTAGTACCCGGACAGGGGGGGAACTTGCCAATCAGCCCCAGCATTTT	CASSTRTGGELANQPQHF
TRBD2	17	TRBJ2-3	-	TRBV20-1	TGCAGTGCTAGCGGTAGGGGGAGTAGCGGGAGAGTAGATACGCAGTATTTT	CSASGRGSSGRVDTQYF
-	12	TRBJ2-1	many	TRBV5-1	TGCGCCAGCAGCTTGGGAGTAAATGAGCAGTTCTTC	CASSLGVNEQFF
-	13	TRBJ1-1	-	TRBV20-1	TGCAGTGCTACAAAGACCGCGAACACTGAAGCTTTCTTT	CSATKTANTEAFF
-	14	TRBJ2-3	-	TRBV5-1	TGCGCCAGCAGCCCTCAGGCGGGCACAGATACGCAGTATTTT	CASSPQAGTDTQYF
-	15	TRBJ2-3	-	TRBV7-9	TGTGCCAGCAGTTTCAAGGGGAGGCTCGGAGATACGCAGTATTTT	CASSFKGRLGDTQYF
TRBD2	17	TRBJ2-1	few	TRBV7-6	TGTGCCAGCAGCCCTAGTAAGCTACTAGCGGGAGTCATTGAGCAGTTCTTC	CASSPSKLLAGVIEQFF